This TCR beta chain was sequenced during a study of blood T cell repertoires in COVID-19. Study in general: Recovered status in Cohort 3 required two negative PCRs, clearance, or symptom resolution. PBMCs, B-cell-depleted T cells, or T cells provided the cDNA or gDNA that made up the material.

Participants came from some 23 US areas, aged about 18 to 95 years. V was pared by 0 bases and J by 4 bases, with 10 bases between. CDR3 length equals 15 residues. CDR1 is SGDLS, CDR2 YYNGEE, per germline. Original analysis: Amplified reference gene primers provided the basis for estimating nucleated cell counts. Data came from immunoSEQ multiplex PCR; TCRdb stores just in-frame clones and leaves some out. The DNA was the basis for D and trimming; V, J and clone size are from that table. Of hundreds of thousands of clones listed, around 87% are singletons. The clonotype was recovered from a man aged 40-50 years in a cohort exposed to, infected with or recovered from COVID-19 (not recorded which). The sample consisted of PBMCs or T cells enriched from blood (not recorded which). V gene TRBV9 combines with J gene TRBJ1-4; D remains ambiguous. The CDR3: CASSVGAAYNEKLFF. In nucleotides, the CDR3 is TGTGCCAGCAGCGTAGGGGCAGCTTATAATGAAAAACTGTTTTTT.